This TCR beta chain emerged from a study of T cells in Graves' hyperthyroidism and ophthalmopathy. For ophthalmopathy patients, the Clinical Activity Score was at least 3 and the NOSPECS grade at least 4; duration was under 3 months. Criteria for exclusion of patients were uncontrolled infection, other autoimmune disease, pregnancy or lactation. With 5 bases clipped from V and 6 bases from J, the junction kept 5 bases outside the gene matches. The CDR3 runs 13 residues. The V gene's germline CDR1 is DFQATT and CDR2 SNEGSKA (reference sequence). This clonotype showed up just once. Its antigen is unknown. Amplification of TCR beta CDR3 regions used RNA as the template. When the TCR CDR3 underwent first-round RT-PCR, the HTBI primer set was used. Each CDR3 protein gets one entry after TCRdb re-called the multiplex PCR reads with MiXCR. The table lists almost 500,000 distinct CDR3 sequences, 22% of them singletons, with about 53% in the top ten.

The study's findings and limits: The model made its ophthalmopathy prediction, and onset followed a median 6.5 months later. Appearing also in blood were most of the thyroid clonotypes expanded above 0.001.

The TCR originated in a woman between 65 and 79 years old with Graves' ophthalmopathy. This sequence joins TRBV20-1 and TRBJ2-5; 11 nucleotides align to TRBD1. The source material was blood. The CDR3 reads CSAPGQGAKTQYF. CDR3 bases: TGCAGTGCTCCCGGACAGGGGGCGAAGACCCAGTACTTC.